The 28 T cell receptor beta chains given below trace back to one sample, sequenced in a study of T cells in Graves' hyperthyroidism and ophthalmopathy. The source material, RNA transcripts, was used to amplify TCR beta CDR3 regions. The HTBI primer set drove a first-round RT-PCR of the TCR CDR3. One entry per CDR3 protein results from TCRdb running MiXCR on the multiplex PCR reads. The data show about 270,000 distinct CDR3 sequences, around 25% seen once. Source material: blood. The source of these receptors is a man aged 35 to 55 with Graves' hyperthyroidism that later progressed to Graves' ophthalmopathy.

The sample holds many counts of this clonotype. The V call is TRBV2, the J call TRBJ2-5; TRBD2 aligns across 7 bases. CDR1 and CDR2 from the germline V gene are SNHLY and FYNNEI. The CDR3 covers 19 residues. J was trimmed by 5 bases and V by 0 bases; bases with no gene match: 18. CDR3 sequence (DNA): TGTGCCAGCAGTGAAGCTAAACGGTGGGCGGCGGGAGCGTTGGAGACCCAGTACTTC. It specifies CASSEAKRWAAGALETQYF. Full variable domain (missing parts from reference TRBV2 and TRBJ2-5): EPEVTQTPSHQVTQMGQEVILRCVPISNHLYFYWYRQILGQKVEFLVSFYNNEISEKSEIFDDQFSVERPDGSNFTLKIRSTKLEDSAMYFCASSEAKRWAAGALETQYFGPGTRLLVL.

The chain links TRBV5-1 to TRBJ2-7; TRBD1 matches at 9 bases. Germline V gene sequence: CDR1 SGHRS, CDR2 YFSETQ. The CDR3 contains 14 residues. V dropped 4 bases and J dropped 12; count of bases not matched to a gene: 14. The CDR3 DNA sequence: TGCGCCAGCAGCCAACTGCCGGGACAGGGAGTGCTGTACTTC. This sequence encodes CASSQLPGQGVLYF.

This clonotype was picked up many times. The CDR3 protein is CASSVWGRNTEAFF. The CDR3 DNA reads as TGTGCCAGCAGTGTATGGGGGCGGAACACTGAAGCTTTCTTT. This chain links TRBV2 with TRBJ1-1, with D possibly being TRBD1 (6 bases). V lost 4 bases and J lost 1, with 10 bases in between. The CDR3 is made up of 14 amino acids. Germline V gene sequence: CDR1 SNHLY, CDR2 FYNNEI.

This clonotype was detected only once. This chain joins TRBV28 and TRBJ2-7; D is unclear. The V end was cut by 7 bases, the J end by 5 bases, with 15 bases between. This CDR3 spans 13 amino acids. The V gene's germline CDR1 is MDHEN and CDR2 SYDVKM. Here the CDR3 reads CASTNLPLNEQYF. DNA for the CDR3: TGTGCCAGCACCAACCTCCCTTTAAACGAGCAGTACTTC.

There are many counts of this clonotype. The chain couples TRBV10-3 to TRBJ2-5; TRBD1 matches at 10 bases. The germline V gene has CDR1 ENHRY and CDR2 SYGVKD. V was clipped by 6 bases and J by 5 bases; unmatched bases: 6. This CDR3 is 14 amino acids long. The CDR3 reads CAIRSGQGSETQYF. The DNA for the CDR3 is TGTGCCATCAGGTCGGGACAGGGGAGCGAGACCCAGTACTTC.

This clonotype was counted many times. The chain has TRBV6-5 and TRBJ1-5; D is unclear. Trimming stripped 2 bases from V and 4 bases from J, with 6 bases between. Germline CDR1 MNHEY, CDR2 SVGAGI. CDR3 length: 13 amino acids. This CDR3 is CASSYQSNQPQHF. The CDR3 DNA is TGTGCCAGCAGTTACCAATCGAATCAGCCCCAGCATTTT.

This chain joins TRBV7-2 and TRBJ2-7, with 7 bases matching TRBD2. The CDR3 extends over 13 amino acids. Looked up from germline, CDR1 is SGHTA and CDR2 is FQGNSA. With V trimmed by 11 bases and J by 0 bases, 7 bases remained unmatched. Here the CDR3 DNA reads TGTGCCTGGAATAGCGGGCCCTCCTACGAGCAGTACTTC. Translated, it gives CAWNSGPSYEQYF.

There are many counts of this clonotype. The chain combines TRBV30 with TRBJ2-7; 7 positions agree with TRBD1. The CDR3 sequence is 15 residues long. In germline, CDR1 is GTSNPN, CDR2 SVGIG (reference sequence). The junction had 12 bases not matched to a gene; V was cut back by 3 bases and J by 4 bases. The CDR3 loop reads CAWRRTTGPRYEQYF. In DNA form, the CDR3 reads TGTGCCTGGAGGAGGACGACAGGGCCTAGATACGAGCAGTACTTC.

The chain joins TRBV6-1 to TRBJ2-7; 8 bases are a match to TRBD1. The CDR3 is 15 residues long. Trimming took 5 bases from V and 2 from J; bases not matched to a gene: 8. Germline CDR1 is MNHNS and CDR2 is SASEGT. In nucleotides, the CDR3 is TGTGCCAGCAGTCCCGGGACAGGTTTGGCCTACGAGCAGTACTTC. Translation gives CASSPGTGLAYEQYF.

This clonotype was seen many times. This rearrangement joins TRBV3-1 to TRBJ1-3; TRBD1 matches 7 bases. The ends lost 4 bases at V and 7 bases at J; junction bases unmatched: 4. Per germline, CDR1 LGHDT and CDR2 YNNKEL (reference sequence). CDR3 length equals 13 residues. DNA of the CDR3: TGTGCCAGCAGCCTTGGGACAGCGAACACCATATATTTT. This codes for CASSLGTANTIYF. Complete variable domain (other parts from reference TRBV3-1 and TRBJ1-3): DTAVSQTPKYLVTQMGNDKSIKCEQNLGHDTMYWYKQDSKKFLKIMFSYNNKELIINETVPNRFSPKSPDKAHLNLHINSLELGDSAVYFCASSLGTANTIYFGEGSWLTVV.

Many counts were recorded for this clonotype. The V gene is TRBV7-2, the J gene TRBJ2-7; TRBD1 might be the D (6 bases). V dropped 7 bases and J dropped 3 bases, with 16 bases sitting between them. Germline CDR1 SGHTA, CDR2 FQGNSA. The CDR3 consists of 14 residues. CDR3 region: CASNLEDSVYEQYF. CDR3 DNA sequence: TGTGCCAGCAACCTGGAGGACAGTGTCTACGAGCAGTACTTC.

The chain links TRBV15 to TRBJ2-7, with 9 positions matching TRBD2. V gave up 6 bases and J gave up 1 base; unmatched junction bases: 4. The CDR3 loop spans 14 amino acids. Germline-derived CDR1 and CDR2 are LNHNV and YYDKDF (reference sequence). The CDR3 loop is CATRSSGSSYEQYF. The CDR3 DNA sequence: TGTGCCACCAGGAGTAGCGGGAGTTCCTACGAGCAGTACTTC.

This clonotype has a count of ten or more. Here the CDR3 reads CASSRQGPLNTEAFF. The CDR3 DNA reads as TGCGCCAGCAGCAGACAGGGGCCCTTGAACACTGAAGCTTTCTTT. The chain couples TRBV5-1 to TRBJ1-1, with 8 bases fitting TRBD1. In germline, CDR1 is SGHRS, CDR2 YFSETQ. The J segment lost 0 bases and the V segment lost 4 bases, leaving 5 bases of the junction unmatched. This CDR3 comprises 15 residues.

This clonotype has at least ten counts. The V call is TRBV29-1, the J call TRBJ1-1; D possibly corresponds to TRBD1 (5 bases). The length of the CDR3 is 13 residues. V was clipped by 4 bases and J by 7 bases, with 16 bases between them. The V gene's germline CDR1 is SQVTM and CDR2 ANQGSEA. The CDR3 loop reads CSVAVGTGGEAFF. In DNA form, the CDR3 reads TGCAGCGTTGCCGTCGGGACGGGCGGTGAAGCTTTCTTT.

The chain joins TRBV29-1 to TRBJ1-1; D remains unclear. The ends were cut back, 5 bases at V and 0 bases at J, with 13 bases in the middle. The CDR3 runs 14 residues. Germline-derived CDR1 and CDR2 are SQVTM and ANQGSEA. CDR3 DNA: TGCAGCGTTCACCCCGGGTCCATGAACACTGAAGCTTTCTTT. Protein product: CSVHPGSMNTEAFF.

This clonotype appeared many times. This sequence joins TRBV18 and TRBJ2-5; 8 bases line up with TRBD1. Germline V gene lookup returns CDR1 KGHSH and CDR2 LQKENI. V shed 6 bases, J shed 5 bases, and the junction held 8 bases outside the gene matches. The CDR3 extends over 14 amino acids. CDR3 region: CASSPGQGGETQYF. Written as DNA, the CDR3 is TGTGCCAGCTCCCCTGGACAGGGAGGCGAGACCCAGTACTTC.

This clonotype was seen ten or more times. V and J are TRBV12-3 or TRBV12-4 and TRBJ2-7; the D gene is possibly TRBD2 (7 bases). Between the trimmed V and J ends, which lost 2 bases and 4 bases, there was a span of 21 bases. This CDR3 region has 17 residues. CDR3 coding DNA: TGTGCCAGCAGTTTACCCCTTCCTAGCGGAGGGGGGTACGAGCAGTACTTC. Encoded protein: CASSLPLPSGGGYEQYF.

The CDR3 region is CSASTSGSYTGELFF. CDR3 bases: TGCAGTGCTTCTACTAGCGGGAGTTACACCGGGGAGCTGTTTTTT. The chain has TRBV20-1 and TRBJ2-2, with 11 bases aligning to TRBD2. The CDR3 contains 15 residues. Germline V gives CDR1 DFQATT, CDR2 SNEGSKA (reference sequence). Trimming at V came to 5 bases and at J to 3 bases, leaving 5 bases not matched to a gene.

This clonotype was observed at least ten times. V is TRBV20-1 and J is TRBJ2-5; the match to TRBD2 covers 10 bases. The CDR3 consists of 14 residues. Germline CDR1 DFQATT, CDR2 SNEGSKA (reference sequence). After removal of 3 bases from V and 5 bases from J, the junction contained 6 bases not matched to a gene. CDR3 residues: CSASGLAGAETQYF. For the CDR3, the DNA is TGCAGTGCTAGCGGGCTAGCGGGAGCGGAGACCCAGTACTTC.

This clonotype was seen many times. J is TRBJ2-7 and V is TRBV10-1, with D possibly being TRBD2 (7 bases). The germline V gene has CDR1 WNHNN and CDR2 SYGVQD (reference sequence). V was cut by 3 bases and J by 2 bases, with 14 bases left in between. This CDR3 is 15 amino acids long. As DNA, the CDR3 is TGCGCCAGCAGTGAAGGGGGAGGGCGGACCTACGAGCAGTACTTC. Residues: CASSEGGGRTYEQYF.

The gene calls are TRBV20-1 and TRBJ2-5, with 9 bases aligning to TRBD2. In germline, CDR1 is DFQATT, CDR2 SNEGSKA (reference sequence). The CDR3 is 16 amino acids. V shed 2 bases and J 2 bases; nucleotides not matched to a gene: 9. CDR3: CSARMLAGNAQETQYF. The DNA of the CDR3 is TGCAGTGCTAGAATGCTAGCGGGAAACGCTCAAGAGACCCAGTACTTC.

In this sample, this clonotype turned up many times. In nucleotides, the CDR3 is TGCAGTGCTAGAGTCCGGACACTTAGGGGAACTGAAGCTTTCTTT. It encodes CSARVRTLRGTEAFF. The rearrangement uses TRBV20-1 and TRBJ1-1; D may be TRBD1 (5 bases). Germline V gives CDR1 DFQATT, CDR2 SNEGSKA (reference sequence). This CDR3 contains 15 residues. V was trimmed by 1 base and J by 5 bases, leaving 17 bases between them.

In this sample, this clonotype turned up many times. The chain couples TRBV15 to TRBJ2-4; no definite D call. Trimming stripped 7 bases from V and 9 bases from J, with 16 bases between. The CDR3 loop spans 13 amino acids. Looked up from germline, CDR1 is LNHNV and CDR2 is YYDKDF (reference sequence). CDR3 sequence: CATTGWESSIQYF. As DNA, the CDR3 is TGTGCCACCACAGGTTGGGAATCGAGCATTCAGTACTTC.

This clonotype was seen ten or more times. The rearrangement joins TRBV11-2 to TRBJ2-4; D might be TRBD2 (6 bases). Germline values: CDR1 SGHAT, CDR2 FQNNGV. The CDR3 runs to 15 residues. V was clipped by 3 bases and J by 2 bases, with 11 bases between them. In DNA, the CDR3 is TGTGCCAGCAGCTTGGGGGGATTGACCAAAAACATTCAGTACTTC. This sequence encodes CASSLGGLTKNIQYF. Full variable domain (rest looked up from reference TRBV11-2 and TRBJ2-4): EAGVAQSPRYKIIEKRQSVAFWCNPISGHATLYWYQQILGQGPKLLIQFQNNGVVDDSQLPKDRFSAERLKGVDSTLKIQPAKLEDSAVYLCASSLGGLTKNIQYFGAGTRLSVL.

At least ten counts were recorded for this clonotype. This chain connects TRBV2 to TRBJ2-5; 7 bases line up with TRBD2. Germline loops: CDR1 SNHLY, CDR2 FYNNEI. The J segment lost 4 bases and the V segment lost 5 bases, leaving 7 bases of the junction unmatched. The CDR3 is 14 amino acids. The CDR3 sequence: CASSSGTSLETQYF. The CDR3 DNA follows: TGTGCCAGCAGTAGCGGGACGAGTTTAGAGACCCAGTACTTC.

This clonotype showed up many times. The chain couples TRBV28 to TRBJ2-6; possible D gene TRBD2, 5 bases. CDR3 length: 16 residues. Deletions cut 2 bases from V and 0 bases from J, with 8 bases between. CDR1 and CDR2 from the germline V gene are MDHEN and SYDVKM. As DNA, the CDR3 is TGTGCCAGCAGTTTAGGACTCACCTCTGGGGCCAACGTCCTGACTTTC. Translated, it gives CASSLGLTSGANVLTF.

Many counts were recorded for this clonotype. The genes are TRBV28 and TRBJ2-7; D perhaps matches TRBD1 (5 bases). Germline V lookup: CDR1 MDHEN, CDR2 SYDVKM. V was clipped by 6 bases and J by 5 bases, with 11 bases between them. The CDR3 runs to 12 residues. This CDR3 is CASRPGFHEQYF. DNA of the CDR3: TGTGCCAGCAGGCCAGGGTTCCACGAGCAGTACTTC.

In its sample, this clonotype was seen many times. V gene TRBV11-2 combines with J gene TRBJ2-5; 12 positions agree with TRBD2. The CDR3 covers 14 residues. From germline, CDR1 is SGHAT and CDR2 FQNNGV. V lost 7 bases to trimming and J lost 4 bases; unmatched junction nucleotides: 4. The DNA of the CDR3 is TGTGCCAGCACGCTAGCGGGAGGGTCAGAGACCCAGTACTTC. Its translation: CASTLAGGSETQYF.